A selection of T cell receptor beta chains follows, all from one sample in a study of blood T cell repertoires in COVID-19. Here immunoSEQ multiplex PCR was the method, and the copy in TCRdb shows in-frame clones only, minus some. The data show about 280,000 clones, 70% to 90% seen once. Sequencing input: peripheral blood. All receptors come from a woman aged 70-85 years with acute or convalescent COVID-19. Both conserved end residues are part of each CDR3. A D gene is named only where the DNA matches it firmly.

CDR3: CASSLHTGELFF
DNA: TGTGCCAGCAGCCTCCACACCGGGGAGCTGTTTTTT
D: .
V: TRBV2
J: TRBJ2-2

CDR3: CASSSQGQPQHF
DNA: TGTGCCAGCTCATCACAGGGGCAGCCCCAGCATTTT
D: TRBD1
V: TRBV18
J: TRBJ1-5

CDR3: CASSLVGGRGPSPLHF
DNA: TGTGCCAGCAGCTTAGTTGGTGGGAGGGGACCTTCACCCCTCCACTTT
D: .
V: TRBV7-8
J: TRBJ1-6

CDR3: CASRTGGSNEQFF
DNA: TGTGCAAGTCGGACAGGGGGTAGCAATGAGCAGTTCTTC
D: TRBD1
V: TRBV11-2
J: TRBJ2-1

CDR3: CASSSRSGAEKLFF
DNA: TGTGCCAGCAGCTCTAGGTCAGGGGCGGAAAAACTGTTTTTT
D: .
V: TRBV11-2
J: TRBJ1-4

CDR3: CASSRLPPLHF
DNA: TGTGCCAGCAGCCGACTCCCACCCCTCCACTTT
D: .
V: TRBV7-9
J: TRBJ1-6

CDR3: CASSPFAGGAADTQYF
DNA: TGTGCCAGCAGCCCTTTCGCGGGGGGGGCGGCAGATACGCAGTATTTT
D: TRBD2
V: TRBV9
J: TRBJ2-3

CDR3: CSGRQGSSTEAFF
DNA: TGCAGCGGGAGACAGGGGAGTTCGACTGAAGCTTTCTTT
D: TRBD1
V: TRBV29-1
J: TRBJ1-1

CDR3: CASSRQGGPRQETQYF
DNA: TGTGCCAGTTCCCGACAGGGTGGACCGCGGCAAGAGACCCAGTACTTC
D: TRBD1
V: TRBV19
J: TRBJ2-5

CDR3: CASSLGGGGAETQYF
DNA: TGTGCCAGCAGCTTGGGAGGCGGGGGGGCTGAGACCCAGTACTTC
D: TRBD2
V: TRBV5-4
J: TRBJ2-5

CDR3: CASSYSKQVQYEQYF
DNA: TGTGCCAGCAGTTACTCAAAACAGGTCCAGTACGAGCAGTACTTC
D: .
V: TRBV6-5
J: TRBJ2-7

CDR3: CASSLNAGSQETQYF
DNA: TGTGCCAGCAGCTTAAACGCGGGAAGCCAAGAGACCCAGTACTTC
D: .
V: TRBV7-3
J: TRBJ2-5

CDR3: CASSFSGGANEQFF
DNA: TGTGCCAGCAGCTTCAGCGGGGGGGCCAATGAGCAGTTCTTC
D: TRBD2
V: TRBV5-4
J: TRBJ2-1

CDR3: CASMTGDTYEQYF
DNA: TGTGCCAGCATGACAGGGGATACCTACGAGCAGTACTTC
D: TRBD1
V: TRBV27
J: TRBJ2-7

CDR3: CASRLRGAGTEAFF
DNA: TGCGCCAGCAGACTCCGGGGAGCCGGGACTGAAGCTTTCTTT
D: .
V: TRBV5-1
J: TRBJ1-1

CDR3: CAISESPLLGDTQYF
DNA: TGTGCCATCAGTGAGTCGCCACTTCTCGGGGATACGCAGTATTTT
D: .
V: TRBV10-3
J: TRBJ2-3

CDR3: CASSQGRNLGYEQFF
DNA: TGTGCCAGCAGCCAAGGACGCAACCTCGGGTATGAGCAGTTCTTC
D: .
V: TRBV3-1/TRBV3-2
J: TRBJ2-1

CDR3: CASSIARGAGSTF
DNA: TGTGCCAGTAGTATCGCCCGGGGGGCTGGGTCCACCTTC
D: .
V: TRBV19
J: TRBJ1-2

CDR3: CSASNVRGVGETQYF
DNA: TGCAGTGCTAGTAACGTCAGGGGGGTAGGAGAGACCCAGTACTTC
D: .
V: TRBV20-1
J: TRBJ2-5

CDR3: CAWSVTRYRIRGYTF
DNA: TGTGCCTGGAGTGTAACCCGATACAGGATTCGTGGCTACACCTTC
D: .
V: TRBV30
J: TRBJ1-2